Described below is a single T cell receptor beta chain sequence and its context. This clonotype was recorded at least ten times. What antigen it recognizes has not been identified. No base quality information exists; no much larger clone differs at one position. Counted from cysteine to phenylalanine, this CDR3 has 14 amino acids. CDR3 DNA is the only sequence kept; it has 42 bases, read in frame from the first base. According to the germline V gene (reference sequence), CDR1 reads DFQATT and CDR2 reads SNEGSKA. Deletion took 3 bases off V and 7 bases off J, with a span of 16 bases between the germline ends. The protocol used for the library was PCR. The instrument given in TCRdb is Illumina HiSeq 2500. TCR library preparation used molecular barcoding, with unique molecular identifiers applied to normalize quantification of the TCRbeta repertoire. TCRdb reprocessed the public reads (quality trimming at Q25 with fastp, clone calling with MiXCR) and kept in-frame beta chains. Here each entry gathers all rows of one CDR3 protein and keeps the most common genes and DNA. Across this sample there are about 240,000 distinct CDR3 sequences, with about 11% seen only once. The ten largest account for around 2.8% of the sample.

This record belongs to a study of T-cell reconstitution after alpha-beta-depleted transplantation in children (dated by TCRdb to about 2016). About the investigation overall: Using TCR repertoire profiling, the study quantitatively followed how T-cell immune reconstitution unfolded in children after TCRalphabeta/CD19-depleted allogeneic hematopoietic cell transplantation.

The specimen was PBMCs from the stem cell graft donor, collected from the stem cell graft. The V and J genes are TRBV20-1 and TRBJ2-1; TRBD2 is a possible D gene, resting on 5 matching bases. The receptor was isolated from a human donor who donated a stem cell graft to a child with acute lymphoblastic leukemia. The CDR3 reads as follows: CSASEGSGRNEQFF. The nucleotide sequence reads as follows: TGCAGTGCTAGCGAGGGCTCGGGAAGGAATGAGCAGTTCTTC.